Listed here are 14 T cell receptor beta chains from one sample, sequenced in a study of PD-1 blockade in classical Hodgkin lymphoma. After autologous stem cell transplantation all patients relapsed, and prior brentuximab vedotin exposure differed between cohorts. Repertoires were generated with immunoSEQ multiplex PCR, while TCRdb's copy carries only in-frame clones and drops some. Of about 40,000 clones in the sample, about 90% were seen once. The starting material was peripheral blood mononuclear cells (PBMCs), obtained at baseline. Receptors were obtained from a human donor with classical Hodgkin lymphoma.

The CDR3 protein is CASSIGTGYLRYTF. Written as DNA, the CDR3 is TGTGCCAGCAGCATAGGGACAGGGTATTTACGCTACACCTTC. The rearrangement links TRBV7-9 to TRBJ1-2, with 9 bases matching TRBD1. The CDR3 consists of 14 residues. The J segment lost 9 bases and the V segment lost 5 bases, leaving 10 bases of the junction unmatched. Looked up from germline, CDR1 is SEHNR and CDR2 is FQNEAQ (reference sequence).

The genes are TRBV7-3 and TRBJ2-1, with 7 bases fitting TRBD2. This CDR3 has 17 amino acids. The V gene's germline CDR1 is SGHTA and CDR2 FQGTGA. V shed 4 bases, J shed 1 base, and the junction held 10 bases outside the gene matches. CDR3: CASSSRGSGSSYNEQFF. In nucleotides, the CDR3 is TGTGCCAGCAGCTCCCGAGGTAGCGGGTCTTCCTACAATGAGCAGTTCTTC.

The genes are TRBV19 and TRBJ2-2, with 12 positions matching TRBD1. Germline trimming cut 6 bases from V and 7 bases from J; bases unmatched to any gene: 9. Germline V gene sequence: CDR1 LNHDA, CDR2 SQIVND (reference sequence). The CDR3 spans 16 residues. CDR3 DNA: TGTGCCAGTAGCTCCCCGGGACAGGGGGCAGTCGGGGAGCTGTTTTTT. This encodes CASSSPGQGAVGELFF.

The V and J genes are TRBV19 and TRBJ2-1; the D is unclear. This CDR3 spans 13 amino acids. The germline CDR1 and CDR2 sequences are LNHDA and SQIVND (reference sequence). With 3 bases removed from V and 5 bases from J, the gap between germline ends came to 8 bases. The CDR3 DNA reads TGTGCCAGTAGTATTGGCTTGAACAATGAGCAGTTCTTC. It yields the protein CASSIGLNNEQFF.

This chain uses TRBV7-7 with TRBJ2-5; TRBD1 matches at 8 bases. V dropped 1 base and J dropped 1; count of bases not matched to a gene: 2. Germline CDR1 SSHAT, CDR2 FNYEAQ (reference sequence). The CDR3 extends over 15 amino acids. This CDR3 is CASSLDGQGQETQYF. The CDR3 nucleotides read TGTGCCAGCAGCTTAGACGGACAGGGCCAAGAGACCCAGTACTTC.

The genes are TRBV5-6 and TRBJ1-2; TRBD1 matches at 8 bases. V trimming: 0 bases; J trimming: 3 bases; junction bases outside the gene matches: 13. The CDR3 spans 18 residues. The germline V gene has CDR1 SGHDT and CDR2 YYEEEE. The CDR3, as DNA: TGTGCCAGCAGCTTGGATGGGCCGACGACAGGGGCGGACTATGGCTACACCTTC. Its protein product is CASSLDGPTTGADYGYTF. Combining the CDR3 with reference TRBV5-6 and TRBJ1-2 gives the whole variable domain DAGVTQSPTHLIKTRGQQVTLRCSPKSGHDTVSWYQQALGQGPQFIFQYYEEEERQRGNFPDRFSGHQFPNYSSELNVNALLLGDSALYLCASSLDGPTTGADYGYTFGSGTRLTVV.

The chain employs TRBV10-3 and TRBJ2-3, with 11 bases that match TRBD2. Germline V gene lookup returns CDR1 ENHRY and CDR2 SYGVKD. CDR3 length equals 17 residues. J was trimmed by 1 base and V by 4 bases; bases with no gene match: 7. The CDR3 spells CAISGPSGGSGTDTQYF. DNA of the CDR3: TGTGCCATCAGTGGCCCTAGCGGGGGGTCCGGCACAGATACGCAGTATTTT.

The DNA of the CDR3 is TGTGCCAGCAAAACAGGGGATGCTCAGCCCCAGCATTTT. The encoded protein is CASKTGDAQPQHF. The genes are TRBV6-5 and TRBJ1-5, with 7 positions matching TRBD1. The germline V gene encodes CDR1 MNHEY and CDR2 SVGAGI. The junction had 6 bases not matched to a gene; V was cut back by 7 bases and J by 6 bases. CDR3 length: 13 residues.

The chain couples TRBV5-1 to TRBJ2-1, with 9 bases that match TRBD2. Trimming took 4 bases from V and 9 from J; bases not matched to a gene: 11. CDR1 and CDR2 (germline): SGHRS, YFSETQ. CDR3 size: 15 residues. DNA of the CDR3: TGCGCCAGCAGCCAAGATAGCGGGAGTAGAGGTGAGCAGTTCTTC. Amino acids: CASSQDSGSRGEQFF.

The chain employs TRBV6-6 and TRBJ1-5; 7 positions agree with TRBD1. Per germline, CDR1 MNHNY and CDR2 SVGAGI (reference sequence). Trimming cost V 6 bases and J 7 bases; bases outside gene matches: 15. CDR3 length equals 16 residues. CDR3 nucleotides: TGTGCCAGCAGCCAGGCGCAGGCAGGGGGTAGCCAGCCCCAGCATTTT. This gives the protein CASSQAQAGGSQPQHF.

The chain uses TRBV7-8 and TRBJ2-2; 13 nucleotides agree with TRBD2. Germline V gene sequence: CDR1 SGHVS, CDR2 FQNEAQ. The ends lost 5 bases at V and 2 bases at J; junction bases unmatched: 5. The CDR3 contains 17 residues. The DNA for the CDR3 is TGTGCCAGCAGCGCCTGGACTAGCGGGAGCAACACCGGGGAGCTGTTTTTT. Translated: CASSAWTSGSNTGELFF.

The J gene is TRBJ2-1, the V gene TRBV2; no firm D call. There are 14 residues in the CDR3. With 4 bases removed from V and 3 bases from J, the gap between germline ends came to 10 bases. Germline CDR1 SNHLY, CDR2 FYNNEI. This CDR3 is CASSGWLGYNEQFF. CDR3 coding DNA: TGTGCCAGCAGTGGGTGGCTGGGCTACAATGAGCAGTTCTTC.

This clone was seen once. The rearrangement joins TRBV6-6 to TRBJ2-1, with 9 nucleotides matching TRBD1. CDR1 is MNHNY and CDR2 is SVGAGI in the germline V gene (reference sequence). V shed 4 bases, J shed 4 bases, and the junction held 5 bases outside the gene matches. The CDR3 has 15 amino acids. Written as DNA, the CDR3 is TGTGCCAGCAGTTGGGACAGGGCCCCTTACAATGAGCAGTTCTTC. It encodes CASSWDRAPYNEQFF.

By its share, this clone is medium-sized. The chain employs TRBV27 and TRBJ2-7, with TRBD2 as a possible D gene (5 bases). The CDR3 is made up of 13 amino acids. Germline V CDR1 and CDR2: MNHEY, SMNVEV (reference sequence). The V end lost 3 bases, the J end lost 5 bases, and 11 bases lay between the germline ends. The CDR3 coding sequence is TGTGCCAGCAGTTTCGTGGCTAGCCACGAGCAGTACTTC. This codes for CASSFVASHEQYF.